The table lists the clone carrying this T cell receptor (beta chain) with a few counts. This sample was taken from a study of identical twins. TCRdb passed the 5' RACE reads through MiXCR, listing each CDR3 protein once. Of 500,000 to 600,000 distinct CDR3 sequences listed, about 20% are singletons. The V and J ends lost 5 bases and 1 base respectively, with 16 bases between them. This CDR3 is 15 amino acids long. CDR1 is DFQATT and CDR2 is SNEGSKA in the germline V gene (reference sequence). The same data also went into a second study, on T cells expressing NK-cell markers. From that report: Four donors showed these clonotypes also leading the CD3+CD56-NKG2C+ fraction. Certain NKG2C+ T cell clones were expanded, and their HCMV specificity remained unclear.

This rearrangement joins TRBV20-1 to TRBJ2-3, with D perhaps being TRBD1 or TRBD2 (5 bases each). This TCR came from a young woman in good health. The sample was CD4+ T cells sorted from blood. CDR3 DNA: TGCAGTGCTGGGGGTTGGGCGGCCGGCACAGATACGCAGTATTTT. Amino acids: CSAGGWAAGTDTQYF.